These 14 T cell receptor beta chains share one sample of origin, sequenced in a study of blood T cell repertoires in COVID-19. Repertoires were generated with immunoSEQ multiplex PCR, while TCRdb's copy carries only in-frame clones and drops some. This table holds 180,000 or so clones, around 80% found once. The sequencing sample was made of peripheral blood. These receptors all come from a woman in her seventies with COVID-19, enrolled during active disease.

The chain joins TRBV14 to TRBJ1-5; unclear D gene. The V end was cut by 4 bases, the J end by 4 bases, with 8 bases between. CDR3 length equals 13 residues. Germline V gene sequence: CDR1 SGHDN, CDR2 FVKESK. The CDR3 protein is CASSLTLNQPQHF. In nucleotides, the CDR3 is TGTGCCAGCAGCCTCACCCTAAATCAGCCCCAGCATTTT.

The chain has TRBV7-2 and TRBJ1-2; a weak D match, TRBD1 (5 bases). Germline CDR1 and CDR2: SGHTA and FQGNSA. The length of the CDR3 is 16 residues. Trimming left V 4 bases short and J 8 bases short, with 23 bases between. Here the CDR3 reads CASSSTTFRVYRGYTF. For the CDR3, the DNA is TGTGCCAGCAGCTCAACGACTTTCAGGGTCTACAGGGGCTACACCTTC.

The rearrangement joins TRBV30 to TRBJ1-1, with D unclear. CDR3 length: 13 amino acids. Germline CDR1 is GTSNPN and CDR2 is SVGIG (reference sequence). Trimming removed 4 bases at V and 1 base at J, with 10 bases between. CDR3 sequence: CAWTRVSNTEAFF. The CDR3 DNA sequence: TGTGCCTGGACTCGGGTTTCGAACACTGAAGCTTTCTTT. The full variable domain, in which reference TRBV30 and TRBJ1-1 provide the parts outside the CDR3, is SQTIHQWPATLVQPVGSPLSLECTVEGTSNPNLYWYRQAAGRGLQLLFYSVGIGQISSEVPQNLSASRPQDRQFILSSKKLLLSDSGFYLCAWTRVSNTEAFFGQGTRLTVV.

The rearrangement joins TRBV7-9 to TRBJ2-3, with 7 bases that match TRBD2. J gave up 1 base and V 8 bases, and 9 bases lay outside the gene matches. Per the germline V gene, CDR1 is SEHNR and CDR2 is FQNEAQ (reference sequence). The CDR3 totals 15 residues. CDR3 in amino acids: CASVREGLGTDTQYF. The CDR3 region has the DNA TGTGCCAGCGTAAGGGAAGGACTAGGCACAGATACGCAGTATTTT. The full variable domain, its missing parts supplied by reference TRBV7-9 and TRBJ2-3, is DTGVSQNPRHKITKRGQNVTFRCDPISEHNRLYWYRQTLGQGPEFLTYFQNEAQLEKSRLLSDRFSAERPKGSFSTLEIQRTEQGDSAMYLCASVREGLGTDTQYFGPGTRLTVL.

CDR3 in amino acids: CASSRLGSGNTIYF. In nucleotides, the CDR3 is TGTGCCAGCAGCCGACTTGGCTCTGGAAACACCATATATTTT. The chain uses TRBV9 and TRBJ1-3; no clear D gene. The length of the CDR3 is 14 residues. V was clipped by 4 bases and J by 0 bases, with 8 bases between them. In germline, CDR1 is SGDLS, CDR2 YYNGEE. Using reference TRBV9 and TRBJ1-3 for the parts outside the CDR3, the full variable domain is DSGVTQTPKHLITATGQRVTLRCSPRSGDLSVYWYQQSLDQGLQFLIQYYNGEERAKGNILERFSAQQFPDLHSELNLSSLELGDSALYFCASSRLGSGNTIYFGEGSWLTVV.

This chain uses TRBV6-5 with TRBJ1-6, with 7 bases identical to TRBD1. Germline values: CDR1 MNHEY, CDR2 SVGAGI. The CDR3 covers 15 residues. The V and J ends lost 0 bases and 10 bases, in that order; junction bases with no gene match: 6. CDR3 sequence: CASSYSTGVGSPLHF. The CDR3, as DNA: TGTGCCAGCAGTTACTCAACAGGGGTAGGGTCACCCCTCCACTTT.

The genes are TRBV11-3 and TRBJ2-1, with 11 bases fitting TRBD2. Germline lookup yields CDR1 SGHNT and CDR2 YENEEA. V shed 5 bases and J 7 bases; nucleotides not matched to a gene: 10. The CDR3 contains 16 residues. In DNA form, the CDR3 reads TGTGCCAGCAGCAAGGCTAGGCCTAGCGGGAGGAATGAGCAGTTCTTC. Translated: CASSKARPSGRNEQFF.

The J gene is TRBJ2-7, the V gene TRBV4-1; possibly TRBD2 for D (5 bases). The CDR3 consists of 15 residues. Germline CDR1 MGHRA, CDR2 YSYEKL. Trimming cost V 0 bases and J 2 bases, with 11 bases left between them. This CDR3 reads CASSQDRGQAYEQYF. Written as DNA, the CDR3 is TGCGCCAGCAGCCAAGATCGGGGTCAAGCCTACGAGCAGTACTTC.

The chain couples TRBV4-2 to TRBJ1-4; no clear D. Trimming took off 0 bases at V and 7 bases at J, with 6 bases between the two ends. CDR1 is LGHNA and CDR2 is YNFKEQ in the germline V gene. The CDR3 length is 13 residues. The CDR3 bases are TGTGCCAGCAGCCAAGAATGGAGTGAAAAACTGTTTTTT. Protein sequence: CASSQEWSEKLFF.

The chain couples TRBV5-5 to TRBJ1-1; 7 bases fit TRBD1. The V and J ends lost 2 bases and 5 bases, in that order; junction bases with no gene match: 9. The CDR3 runs 15 residues. Per germline, CDR1 SGHKS and CDR2 YYEKEE (reference sequence). The chain's CDR3 is CASSFAGGSGTEAFF. CDR3 DNA sequence: TGTGCCAGCAGCTTTGCAGGGGGTTCGGGTACTGAAGCTTTCTTT.

The chain couples TRBV28 to TRBJ1-5; no clear D gene. Per the germline V gene, CDR1 is MDHEN and CDR2 is SYDVKM. The CDR3 totals 13 residues. Trimming shortened V by 3 bases and J by 6 bases, and 9 bases separated the two germline ends. The CDR3 region is CASSFREFQPQHF. Here the CDR3 DNA reads TGTGCCAGCAGTTTTAGAGAGTTTCAGCCCCAGCATTTT. Drawing the rest from reference TRBV28 and TRBJ1-5, the complete variable domain is DVKVTQSSRYLVKRTGEKVFLECVQDMDHENMFWYRQDPGLGLRLIYFSYDVKMKEKGDIPEGYSVSREKKERFSLILESASTNQTSMYLCASSFREFQPQHFGDGTRLSIL.

The rearrangement links TRBV30 to TRBJ1-2; D not certain. Trimming removed 7 bases at V and 5 bases at J, with 14 bases between. Germline-derived CDR1 and CDR2 are GTSNPN and SVGIG (reference sequence). The CDR3 runs 12 residues. The CDR3 protein is CALVEGRYGYTF. CDR3 DNA: TGTGCCTTGGTAGAGGGAAGGTATGGCTACACCTTC.

This chain uses TRBV28 with TRBJ1-1; no reliable D call. The V end was cut by 2 bases, the J end by 4 bases, with 8 bases between. Germline V gene data show CDR1 as MDHEN and CDR2 as SYDVKM. This CDR3 comprises 13 residues. This chain's CDR3 is CASSLREVTEAFF. CDR3 DNA: TGTGCCAGCAGTTTACGAGAGGTCACTGAAGCTTTCTTT.

Turning to this clone: An end of the junction differs from the germline gene, which may be a read error. V usage is TRBV19 and J usage is TRBJ1-1, with D uncertain. The CDR3 has 11 amino acids. CDR1 LNHDA and CDR2 SQIVND come from the germline V gene (reference sequence). The CDR3: CASLFNSEAFF. CDR3 DNA sequence: TGTGCCAGTCTGTTCAACAGTGAAGCTTTCTTT.